The 27 T cell receptor beta chains given below trace back to one sample, sequenced in a study (dated by TCRdb to the mid-2010s). Receptor amplification or capture employed RT-PCR. The data were produced on an Illumina MiSeq. Starting from the raw public reads, TCRdb applied fastp trimming at Q25, assembled clones with MiXCR and retained in-frame beta chains. Each entry is one CDR3 protein sequence, shown with its most common DNA and genes. Across this sample there are more than 550,000 distinct CDR3 sequences, with 14% seen only once. The ten largest clones represent 3.6% of the sample. Material: memory CD4+ T cells from blood. These receptors were taken from a female donor in good health, serving as a healthy control.

This rearrangement joins TRBV27 to TRBJ2-7; D possibly corresponds to TRBD1 (5 bases). Germline V gene sequence: CDR1 MNHEY, CDR2 SMNVEV (reference sequence). V was clipped by 3 bases and J by 3 bases, with 15 bases between them. The CDR3 spans 15 residues. CDR3 region: CASSFRLKQGYEQYF. The CDR3, as DNA: TGTGCCAGCAGTTTTCGTCTTAAGCAGGGCTACGAGCAGTACTTC.

This clonotype turned up a few times. V and J are TRBV7-2 and TRBJ1-2; tentative D call: TRBD1 (5 bases). The CDR3 spans 13 residues. CDR1 is SGHTA and CDR2 is FQGNSA in the germline V gene. Trimming removed 1 base at V and 8 bases at J, with 11 bases between. CDR3 nucleotides: TGTGCCAGCAGCTTAGGGGCGCGGGGGGGCTACACCTTC. Protein: CASSLGARGGYTF.

This clonotype was counted at least ten times. This chain links TRBV7-9 with TRBJ2-7, with 10 nucleotides matching TRBD2. Germline loops: CDR1 SEHNR, CDR2 FQNEAQ (reference sequence). CDR3 length: 13 residues. V lost 2 bases and J lost 7; bases outside the gene matches: 2. The CDR3 DNA follows: TGTGCCAGCAGCTTACTAGCGGGAGATGAGCAGTACTTC. It specifies CASSLLAGDEQYF. Variable domain in full (rest from reference TRBV7-9 and TRBJ2-7): DTGVSQNPRHKITKRGQNVTFRCDPISEHNRLYWYRQTLGQGPEFLTYFQNEAQLEKSRLLSDRFSAERPKGSFSTLEIQRTEQGDSAMYLCASSLLAGDEQYFGPGTRLTVT.

This clonotype was detected only a few times. This chain links TRBV4-2 with TRBJ2-5; 7 bases are a match to TRBD1. Germline V gene sequence: CDR1 LGHNA, CDR2 YNFKEQ. The V segment lost 0 bases and the J segment 5 bases; nucleotides outside the gene matches: 24. The CDR3 totals 21 residues. The CDR3 here is CASSQDRPRGTVGKQPETQYF. CDR3 bases: TGTGCCAGCAGCCAAGATAGACCCCGAGGGACAGTTGGTAAGCAGCCGGAGACCCAGTACTTC.

This clonotype was seen only a few times. The chain carries TRBV20-1 and TRBJ1-2; 8 nucleotides align to TRBD1. The CDR3 contains 13 residues. Germline loops: CDR1 DFQATT, CDR2 SNEGSKA (reference sequence). Trimming took 6 bases from V and 4 from J; bases not matched to a gene: 7. The chain's CDR3 is CSAPGQASYGYTF. CDR3 nucleotides: TGCAGTGCCCCGGGACAGGCAAGCTATGGCTACACCTTC.

Ten or more counts support this clonotype. The J gene is TRBJ2-7, the V gene TRBV4-3; weak D call: TRBD2 (6 bases). Trimming took 0 bases from V and 6 from J, leaving 12 bases between them. Germline V gives CDR1 LGHNA, CDR2 YSLEER. The length of the CDR3 is 14 residues. The CDR3 coding sequence is TGCGCCAGCAGCCAAGAGGAGGGTTGGGGCGAGCAGTACTTC. As protein: CASSQEEGWGEQYF.

The V and J genes are TRBV19 and TRBJ1-2, with 8 bases fitting TRBD1. The CDR3 totals 18 residues. Per germline, CDR1 LNHDA and CDR2 SQIVND (reference sequence). Trimming removed 5 bases from V and 1 base from J; junction bases left unmatched: 15. This CDR3 is CASSSTPPWTGFNYGYTF. In DNA, the CDR3 is TGTGCCAGTAGTTCAACTCCCCCCTGGACAGGGTTTAACTATGGCTACACCTTC. Looking up the rest from reference TRBV19 and TRBJ1-2 gives the full variable domain: DGGITQSPKYLFRKEGQNVTLSCEQNLNHDAMYWYRQDPGQGLRLIYYSQIVNDFQKGDIAEGYSVSREKKESFPLTVTSAQKNPTAFYLCASSSTPPWTGFNYGYTFGSGTRLTVV.

The rearrangement uses TRBV20-1 and TRBJ1-1; TRBD1 matches at 7 bases. With 6 bases clipped from V and 0 bases from J, the junction kept 13 bases outside the gene matches. Germline V gene data show CDR1 as DFQATT and CDR2 as SNEGSKA (reference sequence). The CDR3 runs to 16 residues. The CDR3 sequence is CSAGGGTEMLNTEAFF. For the CDR3, the DNA is TGCAGTGCCGGCGGCGGGACAGAAATGTTGAACACTGAAGCTTTCTTT.

The V and J genes are TRBV5-1 and TRBJ2-3; tentatively, D is TRBD1 (5 bases). CDR1 is SGHRS and CDR2 is YFSETQ in the germline V gene. The germline V and J ends were trimmed by 6 bases and 6 bases, with 20 bases remaining between them. The CDR3 is 15 residues long. The CDR3, as DNA: TGCGCCAGCATCGGACGGGCAGGGTCAACCGATACGCAGTATTTT. Its protein is CASIGRAGSTDTQYF.

This clonotype has a handful of counts. The CDR3 reads CASRQQGGLHQPQHF. The CDR3 bases are TGTGCCAGCAGACAACAGGGGGGATTGCATCAGCCCCAGCATTTT. This chain uses TRBV6-1 with TRBJ1-5; 8 nucleotides line up with TRBD1. This CDR3 is 15 amino acids long. From germline, CDR1 is MNHNS and CDR2 SASEGT. The J segment lost 5 bases and the V segment lost 6 bases, leaving 9 bases of the junction unmatched.

The V call is TRBV27, the J call TRBJ1-5; no definite D call. Trimming removed 6 bases at V and 2 bases at J, with 14 bases between. The CDR3 length is 15 residues. Per the germline V gene, CDR1 is MNHEY and CDR2 is SMNVEV (reference sequence). The CDR3 bases are TGTGCCAGCAGAAAGCAGTTGGAGGGCAATCAGCCCCAGCATTTT. Residues: CASRKQLEGNQPQHF.

The chain is built from TRBV5-5 and TRBJ2-1; D may be TRBD1 (6 bases). With 0 bases removed from V and 3 bases from J, the gap between germline ends came to 7 bases. The CDR3 runs 14 residues. Per germline, CDR1 SGHKS and CDR2 YYEKEE (reference sequence). CDR3 amino acids: CASSLGRGYNEQFF. The CDR3 DNA sequence: TGTGCCAGCAGCTTGGGCAGGGGCTACAATGAGCAGTTCTTC. Filled out from reference TRBV5-5 and TRBJ2-1, the complete variable domain reads DAGVTQSPTHLIKTRGQQVTLRCSPISGHKSVSWYQQVLGQGPQFIFQYYEKEERGRGNFPDRFSARQFPNYSSELNVNALLLGDSALYLCASSLGRGYNEQFFGPGTRLTVL.

The V call is TRBV24-1, the J call TRBJ2-5; tentatively, D is TRBD1 (6 bases). V was cut by 1 base and J by 5 bases, with 7 bases left in between. Germline V gene sequence: CDR1 KGHDR, CDR2 SFDVKD. The CDR3 loop spans 13 amino acids. CDR3 sequence (DNA): TGTGCCACCAGTGATTTTAGGGGGGAGACCCAGTACTTC. Translated, it gives CATSDFRGETQYF.

In DNA form, the CDR3 reads TGTGCCAGCAGCGACGGTCGGTCCGCGGGAGTTCGTGAGACCCAGTACTTC. Translation: CASSDGRSAGVRETQYF. This chain uses TRBV9 with TRBJ2-5; TRBD2 matches at 7 bases. This CDR3 comprises 17 residues. Germline lookup yields CDR1 SGDLS and CDR2 YYNGEE. The V gene end was trimmed by 3 bases and the J gene end by 5 bases; junction bases not matched to a gene: 16. Using reference TRBV9 and TRBJ2-5 for the parts outside the CDR3, the full variable domain is DSGVTQTPKHLITATGQRVTLRCSPRSGDLSVYWYQQSLDQGLQFLIQYYNGEERAKGNILERFSAQQFPDLHSELNLSSLELGDSALYFCASSDGRSAGVRETQYFGPGTRLLVL.

The chain couples TRBV5-1 to TRBJ2-5, with 9 bases fitting TRBD2. CDR1 is SGHRS, CDR2 YFSETQ, per germline. The CDR3 loop spans 17 amino acids. With V trimmed by 4 bases and J by 2 bases, 12 bases remained unmatched. CDR3 nucleotide sequence: TGCGCCAGCAGCCCTCGGGGTAGCGGGAGTCCGCAAGAGACCCAGTACTTC. It specifies CASSPRGSGSPQETQYF.

V gene TRBV5-4 combines with J gene TRBJ2-1; D uncertain. Trimming shortened V by 0 bases and J by 5 bases, and 9 bases separated the two germline ends. The CDR3 consists of 14 residues. Germline values: CDR1 SGHNT, CDR2 YYREEE (reference sequence). CDR3 protein: CASSLALGNNEQFF. CDR3 sequence (DNA): TGTGCCAGCAGCTTGGCTCTTGGGAACAATGAGCAGTTCTTC. Full variable domain (rest looked up from reference TRBV5-4 and TRBJ2-1): ETGVTQSPTHLIKTRGQQVTLRCSSQSGHNTVSWYQQALGQGPQFIFQYYREEENGRGNFPPRFSGLQFPNYSSELNVNALELDDSALYLCASSLALGNNEQFFGPGTRLTVL.

This clonotype occurred many times. The chain links TRBV5-5 to TRBJ2-4; the D is unclear. V lost 0 bases and J 0 bases, leaving 1 base between the germline ends. Germline loops: CDR1 SGHKS, CDR2 YYEKEE (reference sequence). The CDR3 has 13 amino acids. The CDR3 here is CASSLEAKNIQYF. The CDR3 bases are TGTGCCAGCAGCTTGGAAGCCAAAAACATTCAGTACTTC.

A few counts support this clonotype. The gene calls are TRBV15 and TRBJ1-2; D is undetermined. V lost 0 bases and J 6 bases, leaving 11 bases between the germline ends. This CDR3 is built from 14 residues. Germline-derived CDR1 and CDR2 are LNHNV and YYDKDF (reference sequence). This CDR3 reads CATSRDRYLDGYTF. CDR3 DNA: TGTGCCACCAGCAGAGATCGGTACCTGGATGGCTACACCTTC. Together with reference TRBV15 and TRBJ1-2, the CDR3 gives the full variable domain: DAMVIQNPRYQVTQFGKPVTLSCSQTLNHNVMYWYQQKSSQAPKLLFHYYDKDFNNEADTPDNFQSRRPNTSFCFLDIRSPGLGDTAMYLCATSRDRYLDGYTFGSGTRLTVV.

The J gene is TRBJ2-1, the V gene TRBV7-2, with D unresolved. The V end lost 4 bases, the J end lost 7 bases, and 11 bases lay between the germline ends. CDR1 is SGHTA, CDR2 FQGNSA, per germline. The CDR3 contains 13 residues. The CDR3 sequence: CASSSVSVNEQFF. The CDR3 nucleotides are TGTGCCAGCAGCTCCGTTAGTGTGAATGAGCAGTTCTTC.

This clonotype was seen at least ten times. The chain recombines TRBV29-1 with TRBJ2-5; D remains ambiguous. Trimming pared 2 bases from V and 3 bases from J, leaving 7 bases between. The CDR3 consists of 12 residues. Germline V gene data show CDR1 as SQVTM and CDR2 as ANQGSEA. The CDR3 region has the DNA TGCAGCGTTGAAAAAGGGAAAGAGACCCAGTACTTC. Its protein is CSVEKGKETQYF.

This clonotype was counted many times. This chain links TRBV4-3 with TRBJ1-1; perhaps TRBD1 as D (6 bases). CDR3 length: 16 residues. Trimming removed 1 base from V and 3 bases from J, with 15 bases in between. CDR1 is LGHNA, CDR2 YSLEER, per germline. The CDR3 bases are TGCGCCAGCAGCCAAGGGCAGGGGAGGCAGCACACTGAAGCTTTCTTT. The encoded protein is CASSQGQGRQHTEAFF.

This clonotype was counted ten times or more. The chain links TRBV20-1 to TRBJ2-7; tentative D call: TRBD1 (6 bases). V lost 1 base, J lost 1 base, and 14 bases lay in between. Germline V gene data show CDR1 as DFQATT and CDR2 as SNEGSKA (reference sequence). The CDR3 is 15 amino acids. The CDR3 bases are TGCAGTGCTAGAGTCTCACAGGGTTTTTCCTACGAGCAGTACTTC. Protein: CSARVSQGFSYEQYF.

The chain recombines TRBV28 with TRBJ2-7; 13 positions match TRBD2. V shed 6 bases and J 4 bases; nucleotides not matched to a gene: 6. The germline gives CDR1 MDHEN, CDR2 SYDVKM. CDR3 size: 15 residues. In DNA, the CDR3 is TGTGCCAGCAGGTTGACTAGCGGGAGGAGGTACGAGCAGTACTTC. Its translation is CASRLTSGRRYEQYF.

CDR3 coding DNA: TGTGCCAGCAGTACCCCTCATCCGGGACTGCCCCTCGAGCAGTACTTC. Translated: CASSTPHPGLPLEQYF. This chain connects TRBV6-2 or TRBV6-3 to TRBJ2-7; D might be TRBD2 (6 bases). Between the trimmed V and J ends, which lost 5 bases and 6 bases, there was a span of 23 bases. CDR1 and CDR2 from the germline V gene are MNHEY and SVGEGT. The CDR3 is 16 amino acids.

The chain couples TRBV20-1 to TRBJ2-1, with 12 positions matching TRBD2. The CDR3 spans 14 residues. V was clipped by 6 bases and J by 12 bases; unmatched bases: 12. CDR1 and CDR2 (germline): DFQATT, SNEGSKA (reference sequence). CDR3 sequence (DNA): TGCAGTGCAAGACCAGGGACTAGCGGGTTGGGGCAGTTCTTC. It is translated as CSARPGTSGLGQFF.

At least ten counts were recorded for this clonotype. The rearrangement joins TRBV12-3 or TRBV12-4 to TRBJ2-5; 7 bases align to TRBD2. This CDR3 has 16 residues. V was clipped by 6 bases and J by 2 bases; unmatched bases: 12. In nucleotides, the CDR3 is TGTGCCAGCAGCCAACGGACTAGATCCAATCAAGAGACCCAGTACTTC. This sequence encodes CASSQRTRSNQETQYF.

In this sample, this clonotype turned up many times. This rearrangement joins TRBV5-1 to TRBJ2-5; 10 positions match TRBD2. V trimming: 0 bases; J trimming: 5 bases; junction bases outside the gene matches: 4. Looked up from germline, CDR1 is SGHRS and CDR2 is YFSETQ. The CDR3 totals 15 residues. Written as DNA, the CDR3 is TGCGCCAGCAGCTTGGAAGGGACTAGCGAGGAGACCCAGTACTTC. It translates to CASSLEGTSEETQYF.